The 12 T cell receptor beta chains presented below share a single source sample, sequenced in a study of T cell repertoires in cytomegalovirus infection. No cognate antigen is known for these TCRs. TCRdb re-called the reads with MiXCR, one entry per CDR3 protein. Of approximately 730,000 distinct CDR3 sequences in the sample, roughly 28% were seen once. This specimen was cultured CD8+ T cells from PBMCs, taken from culture after CMV antigen stimulation. All receptors come from a human donor in good health (CMV status not recorded). Some clones in this sample may be carry-over from other donors' samples.

In its sample, this clonotype was seen once. The chain couples TRBV10-1 to TRBJ1-1; D unclear. This CDR3 comprises 14 residues. Trimming removed 0 bases from V and 3 bases from J, with 8 bases in between. Looked up from germline, CDR1 is WNHNN and CDR2 is SYGVQD (reference sequence). The CDR3 nucleotides read TGCGCCAGCAGTGAGTCTTCCGGGCACACTGAAGCTTTCTTT. Amino acid sequence: CASSESSGHTEAFF.

This clonotype occurred a few times. The chain joins TRBV6-4 to TRBJ2-1; TRBD1 or TRBD2 may be the D gene (5 bases each). Germline CDR1 is MRHNA and CDR2 is SNTAGT. This CDR3 has 14 amino acids. Deletions cut 2 bases from V and 4 bases from J, with 9 bases between. CDR3 coding DNA: TGTGCCAGCAGTGACGGGGGACCTTACAATGAGCAGTTCTTC. Residues: CASSDGGPYNEQFF.

The chain links TRBV4-1 to TRBJ2-1, with D tentatively TRBD1 (6 bases). CDR1 and CDR2 (germline): MGHRA, YSYEKL. Trimming stripped 3 bases from V and 0 bases from J, with 15 bases between. This CDR3 is built from 17 residues. CDR3 DNA sequence: TGCGCCAGCAGCCAGTACACAACAGGGAACTCCTACAATGAGCAGTTCTTC. As protein: CASSQYTTGNSYNEQFF.

The CDR3 protein is CASSIAEGNSYEQYF. DNA of the CDR3: TGTGCCAGTAGTATAGCAGAGGGGAATTCCTACGAGCAGTACTTC. The J gene is TRBJ2-7, the V gene TRBV19; TRBD1 or TRBD2 may be the D gene (5 bases each). The CDR3 is 15 residues long. Germline lookup yields CDR1 LNHDA and CDR2 SQIVND (reference sequence). V lost 1 base, J lost 1 base, and 11 bases lay in between.

V is TRBV2 and J is TRBJ2-7, with D perhaps matching TRBD1 (5 bases). Germline V lookup: CDR1 SNHLY, CDR2 FYNNEI. V dropped 5 bases and J dropped 7 bases, with 15 bases sitting between them. This CDR3 spans 13 amino acids. In DNA form, the CDR3 reads TGTGCCAGCAGTTCTCAGGGAAGGCAAGAGCAGTACGTC. This translates into CASSSQGRQEQYV.

The gene calls are TRBV2 and TRBJ2-1, with TRBD2 matching over 8 bases. Germline V gene sequence: CDR1 SNHLY, CDR2 FYNNEI. The CDR3 runs 14 residues. After removal of 10 bases from V and 4 bases from J, the junction contained 9 bases not matched to a gene. The CDR3 bases are TGTGCCATAAGCACGGGGGGGGATTACAATGAGCAGTTCTTC. Amino acid sequence: CAISTGGDYNEQFF.

This clonotype was detected many times. The CDR3 DNA follows: TGTGCCAGCAGCTTAAAGGGTGTCAGCAATCAGCCCCAGCATTTT. This sequence encodes CASSLKGVSNQPQHF. The chain has TRBV7-8 and TRBJ1-5; D is ambiguous. The CDR3 spans 15 residues. Germline V gives CDR1 SGHVS, CDR2 FQNEAQ. V gave up 2 bases and J gave up 1 base, with 9 bases separating them.

The gene calls are TRBV6-2 or TRBV6-3 and TRBJ2-1; D remains unclear. CDR3 length equals 11 residues. Trimming cost V 2 bases and J 10 bases, with 6 bases left between them. Germline assignment: CDR1 MNHEY and CDR2 SVGEGT. CDR3 in DNA: TGTGCCAGCAGTTACCCCAGCGAGCAGTTCTTC. Protein sequence: CASSYPSEQFF.

The sample holds a few counts of this clonotype. V gene TRBV6-2 or TRBV6-3 combines with J gene TRBJ2-1; D ambiguous. V lost 6 bases to trimming and J lost 6 bases, with 12 bases between them. The germline V gene has CDR1 MNHEY and CDR2 SVGEGT. This CDR3 has 13 amino acids. The CDR3 loop reads CASRLVGGNEQFF. The CDR3 DNA sequence: TGTGCCAGCAGACTCGTGGGCGGCAATGAGCAGTTCTTC.

The V and J genes are TRBV10-3 and TRBJ2-7, with 8 bases fitting TRBD1. Losses at the gene ends were 0 bases for V and 7 bases for J; bases not matched to a gene: 11. The germline CDR1 and CDR2 sequences are ENHRY and SYGVKD. The CDR3 consists of 16 residues. This CDR3 reads CAISESKDRALGEQYF. The CDR3, as DNA: TGTGCCATCAGTGAGTCGAAGGACAGGGCCCTTGGGGAGCAGTACTTC.

This clonotype was seen a handful of times. This chain joins TRBV19 and TRBJ1-3; D gene ambiguous. Trimming stripped 6 bases from V and 4 bases from J, with 16 bases between. CDR1 LNHDA and CDR2 SQIVND come from the germline V gene (reference sequence). The CDR3 is 15 residues long. DNA for the CDR3: TGTGCCAGTAGGCCTTCGATTTGGAGCGGAAACACCATATATTTT. Translation gives CASRPSIWSGNTIYF.

The chain uses TRBV2 and TRBJ2-7; no reliable D call. The CDR3 totals 14 residues. The V end lost 0 bases, the J end lost 4 bases, and 10 bases lay between the germline ends. Germline V CDR1 and CDR2: SNHLY, FYNNEI. The CDR3 reads CASSEASGPYEQYF. The CDR3 region has the DNA TGTGCCAGCAGTGAAGCTTCCGGGCCTTACGAGCAGTACTTC.